The clone carrying this T cell receptor beta chain was seen many times. Sequence at one end of the junction differs from germline and may be a read error. This sample is part of a study of T-cell reconstitution after alpha-beta-depleted transplantation in children. Library preparation (for TCRbeta) was performed with unique molecular identifiers. TCRdb reprocessed the PCR reads via MiXCR and lists one record per CDR3 protein. This sample has hundreds of thousands of distinct CDR3 sequences, with around 13% found just once. CDR3 length equals 15 residues. CDR1 and CDR2 (germline): SGHRS, YFSETQ. Sequencing was performed on PBMCs, taken before TCRalphabeta/CD19-depleted stem cell transplant. The sequence came from a girl between 2 and 10 years old with congenital amegakaryocytic thrombocytopenia, due to receive a stem cell transplant. This rearrangement joins TRBV5-1 to TRBJ2-2, with 7 positions matching TRBD1. The CDR3 nucleotides read TGTGCCAGCAGTTTTGGGACAGCGAACACCGGGGAGCTGTTTTTT. As protein: CASSFGTANTGELFF.